This TCR beta chain emerged from a study of technical replicates of blood from a few donors. Sequencing was performed with immunoSEQ multiplex PCR; in TCRdb, only in-frame clones are kept and a portion is missing. The sample includes 95,000 or so clones, roughly 96% of them seen just once. In germline, CDR1 is SGDLS, CDR2 YYNGEE. Trimming shortened V by 7 bases and J by 4 bases, and 14 bases separated the two germline ends. CDR3 length: 14 residues. This TCR derives from a human donor in good health. Sequencing was performed on T cells isolated from PBMCs. This rearrangement joins TRBV9 to TRBJ2-2; TRBD2 might be the D (5 bases). CDR3 residues: CASRSVAGTGELFF. In DNA form, the CDR3 reads TGTGCCAGCCGCTCGGTGGCGGGCACCGGGGAGCTGTTTTTT.